One T cell receptor beta chain is described in this entry. Its antigen is not identified. No conserved phenylalanine or tryptophan ends this CDR3, so it is likely a read error. The CDR3 loop spans 17 amino acids. Germline CDR1 reads SGHKS; CDR2 reads YYEKEE (reference sequence). These data belong to a study of tumor-infiltrating lymphocytes in primary liver carcinoma. Whole-study context: Primary liver carcinoma in the patients was surgically resected. Spanning 4.2 to 10 cm, the tumors were T1-T3 N0M0. Study-wide results and caveats: Lesser overlap characterized tumor-adjacent and tumor-blood pairs relative to tumor region pairs. The samples were not sorted (they were bulk), so CD4+ and CD8+ repertoires were not compared.

A constant-region primer served to make TCR beta cDNA from about 0.5 ug total RNA. Sequencing libraries for TCR beta derived from three nested multiplex PCR rounds that used slightly modified ARM-PCR. A C-beta reverse primer was combined with TRBV1-TRBV30 forward primers in the first two PCR rounds, and each round had 10 cycles. From the multiplex PCR reads, TCRdb called clonotypes with MiXCR, one entry per CDR3 protein. The sample lists fewer than 400,000 distinct CDR3 sequences, 60% to 80% occurring once. Unsorted whole blood supplied the RNA, and germline DNA was extracted too. The clonotype originates from a man in his forties with primary liver carcinoma and hepatitis B virus infection. Material for sequencing was peripheral blood. The chain recombines TRBV5-5 with TRBJ2-5, with D unresolved. CDR3 amino acids: CVSSFRPRGNLGETQYS. DNA for the CDR3: TGTGTCAGCAGCTTTCGACCACGAGGAAACCTGGGTGAGACCCAGTACTCC.